This T cell receptor beta chain is from a study of blood T cell repertoires in COVID-19. Study as a whole: Sources were T cells, B-cell-depleted T cells, or PBMCs; the material itself was cDNA or gDNA.

This clone was detected a few times. CDR3 size: 12 residues. Germline CDR1 reads SGDLS; CDR2 reads YYNGEE. V lost 3 bases, J lost 8 bases, and 11 bases lay in between. In the authors' workflow: Scientists estimated how many nucleated cells there were by amplifying reference gene primers. Generated by immunoSEQ multiplex PCR, the TCRdb table keeps only in-frame clones and is missing some. That table supplies the V and J calls and clone size; D and trimming were determined from the DNA. Among 50,000 or so clones listed, around 86% were seen once. The origin of this receptor is a man aged 45-65 years with active COVID-19. The chain joins TRBV9 to TRBJ1-2; D not resolved. The sample comprised peripheral blood. CDR3 bases: TGTGCCAGCAGCGGATACGCGGGAGGCTACACCTTC. Its translation: CASSGYAGGYTF.